There are many counts of the clone carrying this T cell receptor beta chain. The antigen is not known. These data originate in a study of T cells in Graves' hyperthyroidism and ophthalmopathy. General observations from the study: Most clonotypes that expanded in the thyroid above 0.001 also showed up in blood.

V lost 3 bases, J lost 8 bases, and 0 bases stayed unmatched. The CDR3 spans 11 residues. The source material, RNA transcripts, was used to amplify TCR beta CDR3 regions. The HTBI primer set was used in a first-round RT-PCR of the TCR CDR3. TCRdb reprocessed the multiplex PCR reads with MiXCR, giving one entry per CDR3 protein. The data show approximately 400,000 distinct CDR3 sequences, under 20% seen once. The J gene is TRBJ1-2, the V gene TRBV12-3 or TRBV12-4; 7 bases line up with TRBD1. The sample consisted of blood. This clonotype was obtained from a man aged 18 to 30 with Graves' ophthalmopathy. The CDR3 DNA follows: TGTGCCAGCAGTTTGGGACAGGGCTACACCTTC. It translates to CASSLGQGYTF.